The clone carrying this TCR beta chain was counted once. The antigen is undetermined. This entry belongs to a study of T cell repertoires in cytomegalovirus infection. TCRdb ran MiXCR on the reads and lists one entry per CDR3 protein. The table records about 85,000 distinct CDR3 sequences, roughly 44% of them present only once. Study-level results: Frequencies of public TCR beta families were cumulated, and this identified carriers of CMV plus the relevant HLA.

The V end was cut by 6 bases, the J end by 0 bases, with 13 bases between. Germline loops: CDR1 MGHRA, CDR2 YSYEKL. The CDR3 is made up of 15 amino acids. The receptor was derived from a human donor in good health (CMV status not recorded). Some clones in this sample may be carry-over from other donors' samples. The sample consisted of CD8+ T cells from cultured PBMCs, taken from culture after CMV antigen stimulation. The rearrangement links TRBV4-1 to TRBJ2-3; D might be TRBD1 or TRBD2, each matching 6 bases. The CDR3 spells CASSLTGTSTDTQYF. CDR3 bases: TGCGCCAGCAGTCTAACAGGGACTAGCACAGATACGCAGTATTTT.